This TCR beta chain was found in a study of identical twins. From the 5' RACE reads, TCRdb called clonotypes with MiXCR, one entry per CDR3 protein. The table lists 450,000 or so distinct CDR3 sequences, 14% of them singletons. From germline, CDR1 is KGHDR and CDR2 SFDVKD. The CDR3 contains 16 residues. Trimming took off 1 base at V and 3 bases at J, with 12 bases between the two ends. Study-wide findings and caveats: Cord blood beta clonotypes present at high abundance carried fewer insertions; no such pattern appeared in memory repertoires.

In the case of this clonotype: Antigen specificity is unknown.

Separately, the same data were catalogued under a study of yellow fever vaccine responses in identical twins.

The chain is built from TRBV24-1 and TRBJ2-1; D gene unclear. Sequencing used CD4+ T cells sorted from blood. The TCR was taken from a woman aged 18-30 years in good health. The CDR3 region is CATSDFRGWGYNEQFF. Written as DNA, the CDR3 is TGTGCCACCAGTGATTTCAGAGGATGGGGCTACAATGAGCAGTTCTTC.